This paragraph covers one T cell receptor (beta chain) sequence. These data come from a study of blood T cell repertoires in COVID-19. Enrollment of patients from Seattle took place during active infection, with longitudinal follow-up. As handled by the study authors: Amplifying reference gene primers gave estimates of nucleated cell counts. Sequenced by immunoSEQ multiplex PCR; TCRdb stores in-frame clones only, minus some. The V and J calls and clone size come from that table; D and trimming were worked out from the DNA. The sample has some 150,000 clones, under 90% seen once. The germline V gene encodes CDR1 ENHRY and CDR2 SYGVKD. Trimming removed 2 bases from V and 2 bases from J; junction bases left unmatched: 7. The CDR3 sequence is 16 residues long.

The rearrangement links TRBV10-3 to TRBJ2-3; 7 bases match TRBD2. The sample comprised peripheral blood. This clonotype originated in a woman aged 70-85 years with COVID-19, enrolled during active disease. The CDR3 DNA reads TGTGCCATCAGTGAGGTAGTGGGGGACTACACAGATACGCAGTATTTT. It specifies CAISEVVGDYTDTQYF.